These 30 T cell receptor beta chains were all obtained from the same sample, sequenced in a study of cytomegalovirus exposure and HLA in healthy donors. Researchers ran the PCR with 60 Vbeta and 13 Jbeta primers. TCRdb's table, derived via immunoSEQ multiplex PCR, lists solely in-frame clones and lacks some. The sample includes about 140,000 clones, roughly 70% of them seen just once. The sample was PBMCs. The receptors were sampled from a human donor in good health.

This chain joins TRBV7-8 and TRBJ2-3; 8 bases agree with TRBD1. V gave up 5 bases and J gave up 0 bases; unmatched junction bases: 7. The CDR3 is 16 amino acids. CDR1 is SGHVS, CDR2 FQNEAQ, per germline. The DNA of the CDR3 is TGTGCCAGCAGCCCAGGACAGGGCCTTAGCACAGATACGCAGTATTTT. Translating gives CASSPGQGLSTDTQYF.

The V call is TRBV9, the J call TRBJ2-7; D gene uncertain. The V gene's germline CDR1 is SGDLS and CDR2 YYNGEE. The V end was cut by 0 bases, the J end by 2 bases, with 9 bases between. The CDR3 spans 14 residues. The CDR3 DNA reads TGTGCCAGCAGCGTAGGAGTGGGCCCCTACGAGCAGTACTTC. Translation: CASSVGVGPYEQYF.

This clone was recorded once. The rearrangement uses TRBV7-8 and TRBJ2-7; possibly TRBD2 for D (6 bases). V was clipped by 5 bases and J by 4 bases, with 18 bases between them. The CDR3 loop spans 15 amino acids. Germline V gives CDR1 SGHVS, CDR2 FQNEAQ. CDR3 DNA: TGTGCCAGCAGCCACACTAGCAGGAACCTTTACGAGCAGTACTTC. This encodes CASSHTSRNLYEQYF.

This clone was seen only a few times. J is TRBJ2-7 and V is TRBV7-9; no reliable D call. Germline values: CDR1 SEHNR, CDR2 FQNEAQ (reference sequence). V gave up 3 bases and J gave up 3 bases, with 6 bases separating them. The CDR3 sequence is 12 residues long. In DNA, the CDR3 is TGTGCCAGCAGCTTCATCAGCTACGAGCAGTACTTC. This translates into CASSFISYEQYF.

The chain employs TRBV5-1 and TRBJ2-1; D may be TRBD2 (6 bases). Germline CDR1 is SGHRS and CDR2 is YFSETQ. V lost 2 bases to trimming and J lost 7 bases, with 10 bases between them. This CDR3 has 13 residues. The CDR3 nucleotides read TGCGCCAGCAGCTTCGCAGCGGGTAATGAGCAGTTCTTC. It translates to CASSFAAGNEQFF.

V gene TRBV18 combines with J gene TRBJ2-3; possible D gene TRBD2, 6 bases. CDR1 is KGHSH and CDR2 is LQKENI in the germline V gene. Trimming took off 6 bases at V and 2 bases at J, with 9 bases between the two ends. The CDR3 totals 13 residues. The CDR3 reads CASSAGNTDTQYF. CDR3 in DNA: TGTGCCAGCTCGGCGGGGAACACAGATACGCAGTATTTT.

This chain's CDR3 is CASSCPGTNSNQPQHF. DNA of the CDR3: TGTGCCAGCAGCTGTCCCGGGACAAATAGCAATCAGCCCCAGCATTTT. V is TRBV7-4 and J is TRBJ1-5; D is perhaps TRBD1 (6 bases). V dropped 4 bases and J dropped 0 bases, with 13 bases sitting between them. The CDR3 extends over 16 amino acids. CDR1 is SGHVT, CDR2 SQSDAQ, per germline.

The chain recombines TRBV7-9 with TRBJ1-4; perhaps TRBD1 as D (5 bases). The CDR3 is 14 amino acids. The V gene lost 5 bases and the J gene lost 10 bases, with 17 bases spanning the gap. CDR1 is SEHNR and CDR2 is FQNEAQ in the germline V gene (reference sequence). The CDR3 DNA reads TGTGCCAGCAGCCAAGGAGGAGGGGAGGTAAAACTGTTTTTT. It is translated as CASSQGGGEVKLFF.

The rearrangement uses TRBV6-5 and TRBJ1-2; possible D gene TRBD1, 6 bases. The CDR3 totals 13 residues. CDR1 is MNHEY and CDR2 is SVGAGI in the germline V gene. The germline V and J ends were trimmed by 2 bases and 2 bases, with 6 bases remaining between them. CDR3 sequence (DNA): TGTGCCAGCAGTTACGGGACAAACTATGGCTACACCTTC. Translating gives CASSYGTNYGYTF.

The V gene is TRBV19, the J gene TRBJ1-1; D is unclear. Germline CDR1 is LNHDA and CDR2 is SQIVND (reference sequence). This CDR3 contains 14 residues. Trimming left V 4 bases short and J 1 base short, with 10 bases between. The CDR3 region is CASSNSRKNTEAFF. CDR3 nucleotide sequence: TGTGCCAGTAGTAATAGCAGAAAGAACACTGAAGCTTTCTTT.

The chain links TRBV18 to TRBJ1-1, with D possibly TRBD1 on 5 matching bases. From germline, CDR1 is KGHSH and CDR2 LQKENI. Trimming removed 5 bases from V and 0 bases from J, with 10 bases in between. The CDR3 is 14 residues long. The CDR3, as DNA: TGTGCCAGCTCAATGCTAGGGGTGAACACTGAAGCTTTCTTT. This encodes CASSMLGVNTEAFF.

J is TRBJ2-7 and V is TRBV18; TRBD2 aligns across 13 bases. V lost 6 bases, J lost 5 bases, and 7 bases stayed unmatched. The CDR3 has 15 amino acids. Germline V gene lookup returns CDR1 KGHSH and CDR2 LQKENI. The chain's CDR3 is CASSSTSGRLNEQYF. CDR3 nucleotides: TGTGCCAGCTCGTCGACTAGCGGGAGGTTAAACGAGCAGTACTTC. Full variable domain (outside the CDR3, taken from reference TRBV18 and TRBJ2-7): NAGVMQNPRHLVRRRGQEARLRCSPMKGHSHVYWYRQLPEEGLKFMVYLQKENIIDESGMPKERFSAEFPKEGPSILRIQQVVRGDSAAYFCASSSTSGRLNEQYFGPGTRLTVT.

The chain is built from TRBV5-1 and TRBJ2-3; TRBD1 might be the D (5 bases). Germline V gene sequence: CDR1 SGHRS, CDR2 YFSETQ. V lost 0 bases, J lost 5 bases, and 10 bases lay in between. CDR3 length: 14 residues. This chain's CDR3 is CASSLGQGRDTQYF. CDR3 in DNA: TGCGCCAGCAGCTTGGGTCAGGGTCGAGATACGCAGTATTTT.

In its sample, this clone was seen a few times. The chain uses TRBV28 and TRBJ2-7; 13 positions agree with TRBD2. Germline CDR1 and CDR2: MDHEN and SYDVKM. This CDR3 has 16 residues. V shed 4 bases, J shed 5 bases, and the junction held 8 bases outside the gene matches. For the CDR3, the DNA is TGTGCCAGCAGTTCGTCCGGGACTAGCGGGACCGACGAGCAGTACTTC. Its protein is CASSSSGTSGTDEQYF.

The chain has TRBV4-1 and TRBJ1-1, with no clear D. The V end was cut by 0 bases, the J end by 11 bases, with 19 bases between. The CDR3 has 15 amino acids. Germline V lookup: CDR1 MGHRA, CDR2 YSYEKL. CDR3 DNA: TGCGCCAGCAGCCAAGAAGCCCGCTTGTACCCCGCGGCTTTCTTT. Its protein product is CASSQEARLYPAAFF.

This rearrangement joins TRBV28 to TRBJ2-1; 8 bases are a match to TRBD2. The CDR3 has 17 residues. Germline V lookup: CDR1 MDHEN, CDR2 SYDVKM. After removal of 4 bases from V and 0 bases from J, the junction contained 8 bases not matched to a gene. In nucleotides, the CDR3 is TGTGCCAGCAGTTGGGGCGGAAGCGGGAGCTCCTACAATGAGCAGTTCTTC. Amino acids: CASSWGGSGSSYNEQFF. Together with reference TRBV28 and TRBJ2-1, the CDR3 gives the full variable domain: DVKVTQSSRYLVKRTGEKVFLECVQDMDHENMFWYRQDPGLGLRLIYFSYDVKMKEKGDIPEGYSVSREKKERFSLILESASTNQTSMYLCASSWGGSGSSYNEQFFGPGTRLTVL.

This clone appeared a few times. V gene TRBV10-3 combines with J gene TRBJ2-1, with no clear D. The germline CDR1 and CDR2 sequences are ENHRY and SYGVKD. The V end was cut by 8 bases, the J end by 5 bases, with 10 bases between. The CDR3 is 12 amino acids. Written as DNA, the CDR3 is TGTGCCATCTCCCAGGCGAACAATGAGCAGTTCTTC. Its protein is CAISQANNEQFF.

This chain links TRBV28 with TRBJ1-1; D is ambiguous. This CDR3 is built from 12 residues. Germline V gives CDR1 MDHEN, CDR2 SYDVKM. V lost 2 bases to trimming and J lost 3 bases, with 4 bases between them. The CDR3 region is CASSLVYTEAFF. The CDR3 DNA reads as TGTGCCAGCAGTTTAGTATACACTGAAGCTTTCTTT. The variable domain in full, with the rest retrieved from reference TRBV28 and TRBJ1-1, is DVKVTQSSRYLVKRTGEKVFLECVQDMDHENMFWYRQDPGLGLRLIYFSYDVKMKEKGDIPEGYSVSREKKERFSLILESASTNQTSMYLCASSLVYTEAFFGQGTRLTVV.

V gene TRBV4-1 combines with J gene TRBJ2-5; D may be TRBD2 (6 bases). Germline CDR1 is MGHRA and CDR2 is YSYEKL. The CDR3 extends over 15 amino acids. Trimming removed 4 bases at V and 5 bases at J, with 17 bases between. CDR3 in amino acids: CASSLSSGVSETQYF. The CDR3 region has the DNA TGCGCCAGCAGCCTTTCCTCGGGGGTTTCGGAGACCCAGTACTTC.

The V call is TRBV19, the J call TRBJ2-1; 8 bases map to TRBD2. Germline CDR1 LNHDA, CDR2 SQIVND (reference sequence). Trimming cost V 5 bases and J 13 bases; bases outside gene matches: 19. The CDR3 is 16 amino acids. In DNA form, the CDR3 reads TGTGCCAGTAGTTTCCTTGGAGCGGGAGCCCCCGATCATCAGTTCTTC. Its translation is CASSFLGAGAPDHQFF. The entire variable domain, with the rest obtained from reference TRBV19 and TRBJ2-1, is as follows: DGGITQSPKYLFRKEGQNVTLSCEQNLNHDAMYWYRQDPGQGLRLIYYSQIVNDFQKGDIAEGYSVSREKKESFPLTVTSAQKNPTAFYLCASSFLGAGAPDHQFFGPGTRLTVL.

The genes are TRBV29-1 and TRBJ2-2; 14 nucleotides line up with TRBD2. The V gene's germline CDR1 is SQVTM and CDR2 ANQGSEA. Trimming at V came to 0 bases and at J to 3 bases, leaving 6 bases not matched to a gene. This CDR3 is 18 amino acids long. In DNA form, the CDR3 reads TGCAGCGTTGAAGATGCCGGACTAGCGGGAGGATACACCGGGGAGCTGTTTTTT. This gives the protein CSVEDAGLAGGYTGELFF.

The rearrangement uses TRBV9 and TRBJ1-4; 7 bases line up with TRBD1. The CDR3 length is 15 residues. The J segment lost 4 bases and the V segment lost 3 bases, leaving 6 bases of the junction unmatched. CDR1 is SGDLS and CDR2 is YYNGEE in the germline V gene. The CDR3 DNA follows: TGTGCCAGCAGCGGTCCGGGACAGTTTAATGAAAAACTGTTTTTT. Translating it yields CASSGPGQFNEKLFF.

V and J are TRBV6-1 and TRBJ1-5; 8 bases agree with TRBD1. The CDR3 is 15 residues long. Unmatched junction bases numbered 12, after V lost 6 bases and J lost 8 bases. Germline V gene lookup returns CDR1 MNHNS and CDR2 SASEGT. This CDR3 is CASSRPDRANKPQHF. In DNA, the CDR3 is TGTGCCAGCAGCCGACCGGACAGGGCGAATAAGCCCCAGCATTTT.

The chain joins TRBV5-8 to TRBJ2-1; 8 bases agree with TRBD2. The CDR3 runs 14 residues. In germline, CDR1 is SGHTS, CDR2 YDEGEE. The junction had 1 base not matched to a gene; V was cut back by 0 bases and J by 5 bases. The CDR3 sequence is CASSLAGGDNEQFF. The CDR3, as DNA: TGTGCCAGCAGCTTGGCCGGGGGGGACAATGAGCAGTTCTTC.

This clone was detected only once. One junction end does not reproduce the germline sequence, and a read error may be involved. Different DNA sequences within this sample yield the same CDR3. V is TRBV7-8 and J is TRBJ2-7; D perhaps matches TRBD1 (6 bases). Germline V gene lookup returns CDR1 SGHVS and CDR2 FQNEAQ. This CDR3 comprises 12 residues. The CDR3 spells CASSLVGGQSHF. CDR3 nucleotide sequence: TGTGCCAGCAGCCTAGTCGGTGGACAGTCGCACTTC. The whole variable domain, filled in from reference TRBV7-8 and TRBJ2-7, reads GAGVSQSPRYKVAKRGQDVALRCDPISGHVSLFWYQQALGQGPEFLTYFQNEAQLDKSGLPSDRFFAERPEGSVSTLKIQRTQQEDSAVYLCASSLVGGQSHFGPGTRLTVT.

The CDR3 protein is CATRSGRASNEQFF. The CDR3 bases are TGTGCCACCAGGAGCGGGAGGGCCAGCAATGAGCAGTTCTTC. The chain joins TRBV19 to TRBJ2-1; TRBD2 matches at 10 bases. Losses at the gene ends were 10 bases for V and 6 bases for J; bases not matched to a gene: 9. Germline-derived CDR1 and CDR2 are LNHDA and SQIVND (reference sequence). This CDR3 is built from 14 residues.

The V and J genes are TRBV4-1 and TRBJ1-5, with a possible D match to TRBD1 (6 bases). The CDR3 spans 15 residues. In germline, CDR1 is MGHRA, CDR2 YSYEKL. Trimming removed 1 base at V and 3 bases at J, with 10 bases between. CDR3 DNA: TGCGCCAGCAGCCAAGTTGGACAGTCCAATCAGCCCCAGCATTTT. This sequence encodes CASSQVGQSNQPQHF.

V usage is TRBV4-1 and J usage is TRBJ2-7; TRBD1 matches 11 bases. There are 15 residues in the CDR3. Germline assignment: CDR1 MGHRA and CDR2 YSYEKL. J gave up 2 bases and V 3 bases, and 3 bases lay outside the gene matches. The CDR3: CASSQGQGVPYEQYF. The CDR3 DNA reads TGCGCCAGCAGCCAGGGACAGGGGGTCCCCTACGAGCAGTACTTC.

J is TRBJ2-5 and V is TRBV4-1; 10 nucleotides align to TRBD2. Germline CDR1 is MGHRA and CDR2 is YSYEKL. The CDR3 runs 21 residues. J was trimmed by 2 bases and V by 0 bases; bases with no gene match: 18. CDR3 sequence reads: CASSQDLEWATGTSEQETQYF. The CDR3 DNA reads TGCGCCAGCAGCCAAGATCTTGAGTGGGCGACCGGGACTAGCGAGCAAGAGACCCAGTACTTC.

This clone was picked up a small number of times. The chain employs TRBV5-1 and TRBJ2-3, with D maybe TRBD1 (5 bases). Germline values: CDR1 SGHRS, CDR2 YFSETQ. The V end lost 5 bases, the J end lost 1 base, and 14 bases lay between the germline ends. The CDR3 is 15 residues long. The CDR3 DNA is TGCGCCAGCAGACGTGGGGCGGTTGGCACAGATACGCAGTATTTT. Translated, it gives CASRRGAVGTDTQYF.